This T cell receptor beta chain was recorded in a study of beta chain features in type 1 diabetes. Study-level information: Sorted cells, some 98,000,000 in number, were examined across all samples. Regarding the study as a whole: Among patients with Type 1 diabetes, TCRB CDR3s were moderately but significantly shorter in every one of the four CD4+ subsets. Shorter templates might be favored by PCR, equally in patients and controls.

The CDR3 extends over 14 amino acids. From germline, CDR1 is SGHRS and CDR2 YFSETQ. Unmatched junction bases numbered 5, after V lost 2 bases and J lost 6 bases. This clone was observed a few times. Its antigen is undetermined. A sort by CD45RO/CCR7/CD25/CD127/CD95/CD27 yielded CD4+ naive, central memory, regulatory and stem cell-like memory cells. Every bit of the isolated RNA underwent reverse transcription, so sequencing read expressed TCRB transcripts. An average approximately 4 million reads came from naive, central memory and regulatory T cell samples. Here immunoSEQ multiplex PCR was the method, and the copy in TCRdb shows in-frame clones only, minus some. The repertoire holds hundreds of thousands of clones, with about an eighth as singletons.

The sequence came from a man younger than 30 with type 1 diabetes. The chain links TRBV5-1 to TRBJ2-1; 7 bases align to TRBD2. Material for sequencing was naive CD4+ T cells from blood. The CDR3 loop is CASSFGTKGNEQFF. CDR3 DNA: TGCGCCAGCAGCTTCGGGACTAAAGGCAATGAGCAGTTCTTC.